This T cell receptor beta chain was identified in a study of shared clonotypes between healthy human individuals. Data came from immunoSEQ multiplex PCR; TCRdb stores just in-frame clones and leaves some out. The sample records some 2 million clones, about 95% being singletons. The CDR3 loop spans 16 amino acids. V was trimmed by 5 bases and J by 1 base, leaving 14 bases between them. Per germline, CDR1 LNHDA and CDR2 SQIVND (reference sequence). Selected positively for CCR7 and CD45RO-negative, naive CD8 cells excluded terminally differentiated effector memory CD45RA+ cells. The TCR sequence derives from a young man in good health. Sequences were obtained from naive CD8+ T cells sorted from blood. The chain carries TRBV19 and TRBJ2-2; D perhaps matches TRBD2 (5 bases). The CDR3 bases are TGTGCCAGTAGTTTCCTCTCCGGGGTGAACACCGGGGAGCTGTTTTTT. It encodes CASSFLSGVNTGELFF.